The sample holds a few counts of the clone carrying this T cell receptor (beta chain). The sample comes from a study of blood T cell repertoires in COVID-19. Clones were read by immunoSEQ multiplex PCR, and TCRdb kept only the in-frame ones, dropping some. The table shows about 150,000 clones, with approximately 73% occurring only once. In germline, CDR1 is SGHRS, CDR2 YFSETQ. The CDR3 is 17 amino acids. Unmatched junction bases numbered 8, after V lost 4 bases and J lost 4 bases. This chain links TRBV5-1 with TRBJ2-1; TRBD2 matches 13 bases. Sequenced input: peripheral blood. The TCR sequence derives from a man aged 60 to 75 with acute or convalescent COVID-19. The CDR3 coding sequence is TGCGCCAGCAGCCCAATATGGACTAGCGGGAGTTACAATGAGCAGTTCTTC. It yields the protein CASSPIWTSGSYNEQFF.